This T cell receptor (beta chain) comes out of a study of CD8+ T cells in alopecia areata. As concerns this clone: The antigen remains unidentified.

Study results and limitations: Under tofacitinib, numerous expanded lesional clonotypes remained detectable in scalp and blood. Significant decreases in scalp clonality and expanded CD8+ clones followed tofacitinib treatment. The link between baseline CD8+ expansion and response remains uncertain with one nonresponder.

RNA, once extracted, was reverse transcribed into cDNA for use as the sequencing template. Clones were read by immunoSEQ multiplex PCR, and TCRdb kept only the in-frame ones, dropping some. The data contain about 190,000 clones, under 70% of them singletons. CDR1 is SGDLS and CDR2 is YYNGEE in the germline V gene. V was cut by 4 bases and J by 4 bases, with 14 bases left in between. CDR3 length: 14 amino acids. Treatment meaning: oral pan-JAK inhibitor, 5-10 mg twice daily. J is TRBJ1-2 and V is TRBV9; a weak D match, TRBD1 (6 bases). The receptor comes from a human donor with alopecia areata. This specimen was CD4+ T cells sorted from blood, taken at week 4, from a patient treated with tofacitinib. The CDR3 here is CASSPRQDPYGYTF. In DNA, the CDR3 is TGTGCCAGCAGCCCGCGACAGGACCCCTATGGCTACACCTTC.